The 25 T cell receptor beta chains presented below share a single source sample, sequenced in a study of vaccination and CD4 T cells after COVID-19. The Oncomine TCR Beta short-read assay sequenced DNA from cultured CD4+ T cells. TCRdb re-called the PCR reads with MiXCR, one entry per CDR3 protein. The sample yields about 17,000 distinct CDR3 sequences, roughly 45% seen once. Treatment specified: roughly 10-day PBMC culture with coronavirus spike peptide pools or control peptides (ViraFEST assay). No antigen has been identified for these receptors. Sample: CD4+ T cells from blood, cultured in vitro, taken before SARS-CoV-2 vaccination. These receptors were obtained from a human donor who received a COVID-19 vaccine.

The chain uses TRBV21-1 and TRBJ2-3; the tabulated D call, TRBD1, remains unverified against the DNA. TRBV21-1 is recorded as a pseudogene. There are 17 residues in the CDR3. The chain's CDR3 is CASSPPESGGSTDTQYF. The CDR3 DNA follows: TGTGCCAGCAGCCCCCCGGAGAGCGGTGGGAGCACAGATACGCAGTATTTT.

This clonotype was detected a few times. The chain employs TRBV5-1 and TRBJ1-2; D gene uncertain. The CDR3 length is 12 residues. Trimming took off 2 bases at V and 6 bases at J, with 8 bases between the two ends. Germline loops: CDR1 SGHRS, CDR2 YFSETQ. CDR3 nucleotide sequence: TGCGCCAGCAGCTTAAACAGCAATGGCTACACCTTC. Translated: CASSLNSNGYTF.

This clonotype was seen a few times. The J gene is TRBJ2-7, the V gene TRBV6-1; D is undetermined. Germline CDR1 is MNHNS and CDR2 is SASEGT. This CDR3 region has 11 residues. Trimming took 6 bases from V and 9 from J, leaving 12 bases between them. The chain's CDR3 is CASRPPRGQYF. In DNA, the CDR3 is TGTGCCAGCAGACCCCCTAGAGGGCAGTACTTC.

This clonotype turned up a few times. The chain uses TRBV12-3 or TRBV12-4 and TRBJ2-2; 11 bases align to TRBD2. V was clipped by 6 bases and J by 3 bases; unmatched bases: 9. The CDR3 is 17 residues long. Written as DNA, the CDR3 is TGTGCCAGCAGCAAAACTAGCGGGGGTCCCTACACCGGGGAGCTGTTTTTT. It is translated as CASSKTSGGPYTGELFF.

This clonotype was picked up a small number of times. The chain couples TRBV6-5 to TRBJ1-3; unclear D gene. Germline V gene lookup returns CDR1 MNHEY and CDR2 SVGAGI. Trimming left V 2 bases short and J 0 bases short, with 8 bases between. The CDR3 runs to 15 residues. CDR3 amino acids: CASSYRAFSGNTIYF. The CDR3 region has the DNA TGTGCCAGCAGTTACAGGGCCTTCTCTGGAAACACCATATATTTT.

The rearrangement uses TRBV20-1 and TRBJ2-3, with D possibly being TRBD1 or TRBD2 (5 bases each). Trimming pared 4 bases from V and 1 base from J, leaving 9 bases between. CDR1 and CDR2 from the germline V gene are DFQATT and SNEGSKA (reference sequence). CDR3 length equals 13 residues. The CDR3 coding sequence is TGCAGTGCTACCGGGGCCGGCACAGATACGCAGTATTTT. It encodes CSATGAGTDTQYF.

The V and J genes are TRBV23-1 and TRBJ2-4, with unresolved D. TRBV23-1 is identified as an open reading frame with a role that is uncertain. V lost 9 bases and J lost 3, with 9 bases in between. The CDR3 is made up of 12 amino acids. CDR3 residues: CARWTDKNIQYF. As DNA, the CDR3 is TGCGCCAGATGGACGGACAAAAACATTCAGTACTTC.

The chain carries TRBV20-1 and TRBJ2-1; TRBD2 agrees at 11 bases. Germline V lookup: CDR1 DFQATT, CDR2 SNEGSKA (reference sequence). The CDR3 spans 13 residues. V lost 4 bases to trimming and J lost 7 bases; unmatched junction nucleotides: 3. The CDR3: CSATSGGRNEQFF. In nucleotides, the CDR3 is TGCAGTGCTACTAGCGGGGGGCGGAATGAGCAGTTCTTC.

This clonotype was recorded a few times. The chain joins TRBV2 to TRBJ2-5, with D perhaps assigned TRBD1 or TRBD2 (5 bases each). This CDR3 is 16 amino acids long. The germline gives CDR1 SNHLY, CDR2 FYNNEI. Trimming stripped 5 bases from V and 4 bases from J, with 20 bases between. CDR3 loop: CASSPRALGAGETQYF. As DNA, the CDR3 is TGTGCCAGCAGTCCCCGGGCCCTAGGGGCGGGAGAGACCCAGTACTTC. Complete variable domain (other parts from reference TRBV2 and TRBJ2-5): EPEVTQTPSHQVTQMGQEVILRCVPISNHLYFYWYRQILGQKVEFLVSFYNNEISEKSEIFDDQFSVERPDGSNFTLKIRSTKLEDSAMYFCASSPRALGAGETQYFGPGTRLLVL.

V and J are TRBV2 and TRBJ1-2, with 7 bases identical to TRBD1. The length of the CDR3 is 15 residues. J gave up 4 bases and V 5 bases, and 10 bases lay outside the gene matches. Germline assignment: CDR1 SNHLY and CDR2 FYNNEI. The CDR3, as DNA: TGTGCCAGCAGTCAAACAGGGGTTGGGGGCTATGGCTACACCTTC. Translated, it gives CASSQTGVGGYGYTF.

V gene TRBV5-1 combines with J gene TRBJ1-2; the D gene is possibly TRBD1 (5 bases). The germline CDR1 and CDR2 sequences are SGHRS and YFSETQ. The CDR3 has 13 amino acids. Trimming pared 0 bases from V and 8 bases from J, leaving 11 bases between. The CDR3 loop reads CASSLGGAGGYTF. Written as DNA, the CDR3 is TGCGCCAGCAGCTTGGGAGGGGCCGGAGGCTACACCTTC.

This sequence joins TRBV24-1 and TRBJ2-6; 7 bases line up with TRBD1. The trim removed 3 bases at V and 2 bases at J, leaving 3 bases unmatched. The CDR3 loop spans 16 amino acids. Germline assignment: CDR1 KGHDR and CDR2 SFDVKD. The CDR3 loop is CATSDGDRAGANVLTF. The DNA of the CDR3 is TGTGCCACCAGTGATGGAGACAGGGCTGGGGCCAACGTCCTGACTTTC.

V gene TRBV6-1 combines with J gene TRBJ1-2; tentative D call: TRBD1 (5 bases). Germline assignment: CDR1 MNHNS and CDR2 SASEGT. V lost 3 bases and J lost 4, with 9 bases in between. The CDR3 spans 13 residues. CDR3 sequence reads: CASSEGVLYGYTF. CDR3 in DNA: TGTGCCAGCAGTGAGGGGGTCCTCTATGGCTACACCTTC.

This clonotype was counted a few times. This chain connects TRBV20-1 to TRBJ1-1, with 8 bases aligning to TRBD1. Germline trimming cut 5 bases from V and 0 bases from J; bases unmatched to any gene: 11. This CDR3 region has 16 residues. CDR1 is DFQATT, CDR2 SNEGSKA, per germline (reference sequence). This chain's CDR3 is CSAPQDRVGLNTEAFF. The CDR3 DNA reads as TGCAGTGCTCCCCAGGACAGGGTAGGGTTGAACACTGAAGCTTTCTTT.

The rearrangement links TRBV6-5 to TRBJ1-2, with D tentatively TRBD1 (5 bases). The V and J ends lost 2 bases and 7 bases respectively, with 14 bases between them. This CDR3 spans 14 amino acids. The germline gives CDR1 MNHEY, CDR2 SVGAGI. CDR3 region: CASSYRGEGLGYTF. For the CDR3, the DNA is TGTGCCAGCAGTTACAGGGGAGAGGGGCTTGGCTACACCTTC.

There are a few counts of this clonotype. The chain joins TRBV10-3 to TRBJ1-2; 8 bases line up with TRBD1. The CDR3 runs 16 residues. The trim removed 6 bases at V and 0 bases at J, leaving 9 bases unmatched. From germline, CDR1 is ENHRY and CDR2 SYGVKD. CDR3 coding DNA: TGTGCCATCAGCTCCGGACAGGGTGGTGCTAACTATGGCTACACCTTC. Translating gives CAISSGQGGANYGYTF.

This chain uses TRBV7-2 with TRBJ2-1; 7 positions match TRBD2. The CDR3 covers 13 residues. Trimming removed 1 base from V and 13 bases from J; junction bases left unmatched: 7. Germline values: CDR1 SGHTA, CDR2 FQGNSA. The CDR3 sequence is CASSLGRDYRQFF. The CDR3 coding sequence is TGTGCCAGCAGCTTAGGCCGGGACTACCGACAGTTCTTC.

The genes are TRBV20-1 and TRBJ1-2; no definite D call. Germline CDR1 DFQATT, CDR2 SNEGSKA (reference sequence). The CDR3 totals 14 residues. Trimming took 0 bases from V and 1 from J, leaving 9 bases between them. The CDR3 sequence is CSARDSGSNYGYTF. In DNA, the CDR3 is TGCAGTGCTAGAGATTCCGGGAGTAACTATGGCTACACCTTC.

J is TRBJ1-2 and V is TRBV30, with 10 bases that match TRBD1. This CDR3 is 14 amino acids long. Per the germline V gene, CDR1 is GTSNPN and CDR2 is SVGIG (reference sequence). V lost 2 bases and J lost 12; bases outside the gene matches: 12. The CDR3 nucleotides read TGTGCCTGGAGTTTAAGGACAGGGGGGCCCGGTAACACCTTC. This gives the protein CAWSLRTGGPGNTF. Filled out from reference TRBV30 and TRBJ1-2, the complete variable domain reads SQTIHQWPATLVQPVGSPLSLECTVEGTSNPNLYWYRQAAGRGLQLLFYSVGIGQISSEVPQNLSASRPQDRQFILSSKKLLLSDSGFYLCAWSLRTGGPGNTFGSGTRLTVV.

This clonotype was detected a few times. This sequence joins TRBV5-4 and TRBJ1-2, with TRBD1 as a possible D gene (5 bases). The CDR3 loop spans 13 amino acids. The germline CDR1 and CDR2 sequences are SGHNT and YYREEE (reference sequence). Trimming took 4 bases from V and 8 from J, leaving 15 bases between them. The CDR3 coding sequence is TGTGCCAGCAGCCTCGACCCCAGGGCCGGCTACACCTTC. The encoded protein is CASSLDPRAGYTF.

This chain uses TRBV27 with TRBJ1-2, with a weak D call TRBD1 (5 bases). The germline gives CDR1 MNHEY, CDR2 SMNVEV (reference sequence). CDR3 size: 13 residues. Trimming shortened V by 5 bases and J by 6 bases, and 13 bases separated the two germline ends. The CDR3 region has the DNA TGTGCCAGCAGTCAAACAGGAGGCGATGGCTACACCTTC. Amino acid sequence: CASSQTGGDGYTF.

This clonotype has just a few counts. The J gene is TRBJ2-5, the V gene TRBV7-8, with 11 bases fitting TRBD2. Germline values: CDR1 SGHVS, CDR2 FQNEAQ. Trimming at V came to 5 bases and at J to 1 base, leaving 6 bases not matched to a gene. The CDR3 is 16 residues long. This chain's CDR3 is CASSQLAGVGQETQYF. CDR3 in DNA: TGTGCCAGCAGCCAACTAGCGGGGGTCGGCCAAGAGACCCAGTACTTC.

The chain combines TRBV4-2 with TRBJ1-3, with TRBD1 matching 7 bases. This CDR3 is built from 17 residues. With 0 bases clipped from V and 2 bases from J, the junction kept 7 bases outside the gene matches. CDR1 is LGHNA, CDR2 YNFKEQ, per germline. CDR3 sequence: CASSQDAQGKTGNTIYF. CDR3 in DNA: TGTGCCAGCAGCCAAGACGCACAGGGGAAGACTGGAAACACCATATATTTT.

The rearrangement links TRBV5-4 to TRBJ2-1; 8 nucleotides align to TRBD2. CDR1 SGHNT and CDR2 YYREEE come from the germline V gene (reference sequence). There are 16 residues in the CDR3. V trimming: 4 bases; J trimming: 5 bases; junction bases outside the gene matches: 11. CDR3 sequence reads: CASSRGRTGGHNEQFF. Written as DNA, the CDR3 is TGTGCCAGCAGCCGGGGGAGGACGGGGGGGCACAATGAGCAGTTCTTC.

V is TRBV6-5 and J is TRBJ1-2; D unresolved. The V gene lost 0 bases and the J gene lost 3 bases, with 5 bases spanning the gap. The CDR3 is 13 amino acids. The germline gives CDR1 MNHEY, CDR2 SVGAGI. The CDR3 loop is CASSYSGHYGYTF. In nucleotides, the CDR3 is TGTGCCAGCAGTTACTCCGGGCACTATGGCTACACCTTC.